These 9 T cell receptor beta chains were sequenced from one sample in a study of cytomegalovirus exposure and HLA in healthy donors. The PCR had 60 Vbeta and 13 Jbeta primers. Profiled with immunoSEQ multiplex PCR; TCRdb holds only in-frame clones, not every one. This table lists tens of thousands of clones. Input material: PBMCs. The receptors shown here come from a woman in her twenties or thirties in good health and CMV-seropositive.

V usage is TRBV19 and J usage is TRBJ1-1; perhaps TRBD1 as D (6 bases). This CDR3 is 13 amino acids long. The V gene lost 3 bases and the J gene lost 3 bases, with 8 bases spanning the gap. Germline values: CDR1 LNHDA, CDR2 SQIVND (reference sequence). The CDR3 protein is CASSMGGHTEAFF. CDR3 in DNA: TGTGCCAGTAGTATGGGGGGGCACACTGAAGCTTTCTTT. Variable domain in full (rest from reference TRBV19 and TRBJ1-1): DGGITQSPKYLFRKEGQNVTLSCEQNLNHDAMYWYRQDPGQGLRLIYYSQIVNDFQKGDIAEGYSVSREKKESFPLTVTSAQKNPTAFYLCASSMGGHTEAFFGQGTRLTVV.

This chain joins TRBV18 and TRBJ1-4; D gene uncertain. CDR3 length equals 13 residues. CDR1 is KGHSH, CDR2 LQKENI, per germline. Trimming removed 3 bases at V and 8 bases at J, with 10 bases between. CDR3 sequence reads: CASSPRPTEKLFF. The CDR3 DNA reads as TGTGCCAGCTCACCGCGGCCGACCGAAAAACTGTTTTTT.

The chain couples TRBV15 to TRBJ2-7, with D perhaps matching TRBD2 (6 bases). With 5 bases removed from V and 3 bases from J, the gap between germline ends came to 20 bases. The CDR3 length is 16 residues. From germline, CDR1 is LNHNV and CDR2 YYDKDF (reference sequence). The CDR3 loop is CATSPQSSGWGYEQYF. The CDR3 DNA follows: TGTGCCACCAGCCCGCAGTCAAGCGGGTGGGGCTACGAGCAGTACTTC.

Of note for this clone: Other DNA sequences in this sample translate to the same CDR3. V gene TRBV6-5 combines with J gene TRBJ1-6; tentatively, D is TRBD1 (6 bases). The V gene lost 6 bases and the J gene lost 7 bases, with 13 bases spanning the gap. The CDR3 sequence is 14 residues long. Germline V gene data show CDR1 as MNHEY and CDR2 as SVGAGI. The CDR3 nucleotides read TGTGCCAGCAGGAGGGGGACGGTGAATTCACCCCTCCACTTT. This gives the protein CASRRGTVNSPLHF.

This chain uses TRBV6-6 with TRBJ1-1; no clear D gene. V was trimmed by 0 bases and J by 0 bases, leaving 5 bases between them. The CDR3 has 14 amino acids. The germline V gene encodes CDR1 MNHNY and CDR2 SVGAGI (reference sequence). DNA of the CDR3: TGTGCCAGCAGTTACTCTGTCTTGAACACTGAAGCTTTCTTT. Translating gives CASSYSVLNTEAFF.

CDR3 in amino acids: CASSQSGPEFGGADGYTF. Here the CDR3 DNA reads TGCGCCAGCAGTCAATCGGGTCCCGAATTTGGGGGGGCGGATGGCTACACCTTC. This sequence joins TRBV23-1 and TRBJ1-2; D may be TRBD1 (6 bases). TRBV23-1 is labeled an ORF, and its function is uncertain. The CDR3 runs to 18 residues. V shed 0 bases and J shed 6 bases, with 23 bases lying between them.

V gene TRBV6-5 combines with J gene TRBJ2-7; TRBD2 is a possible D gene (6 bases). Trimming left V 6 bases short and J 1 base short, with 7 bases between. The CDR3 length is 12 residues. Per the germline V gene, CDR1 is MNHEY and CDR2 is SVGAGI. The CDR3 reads CASRGGSYEQYF. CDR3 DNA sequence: TGTGCCAGCAGGGGAGGATCCTACGAGCAGTACTTC.

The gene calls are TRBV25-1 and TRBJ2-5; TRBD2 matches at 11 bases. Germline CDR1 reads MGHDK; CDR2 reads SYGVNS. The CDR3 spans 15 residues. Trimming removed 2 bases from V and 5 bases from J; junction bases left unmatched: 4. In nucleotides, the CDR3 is TGTGCCAGCAGTGAAGGGACTAGCGGTCCGGAGACCCAGTACTTC. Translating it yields CASSEGTSGPETQYF.

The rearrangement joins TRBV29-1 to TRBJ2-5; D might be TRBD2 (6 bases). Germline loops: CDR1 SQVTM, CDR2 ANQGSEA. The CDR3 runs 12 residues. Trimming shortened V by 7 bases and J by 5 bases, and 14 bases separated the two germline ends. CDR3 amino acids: CSGARGGETQYF. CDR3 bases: TGCAGCGGGGCCCGTGGGGGGGAGACCCAGTACTTC.